Each of the 13 T cell receptor beta chains below was sequenced from the same sample in a study of response to subunit inactivated influenza vaccine. One entry per CDR3 protein results from TCRdb running MiXCR on the RT-PCR reads. Of roughly 630,000 distinct CDR3 sequences detected, around 15% appear once; the ten largest clones hold 6% to 9.5%. The specimen was PBMCs from blood, collected 14 to 15 days before vaccination. The receptors here all came from a man aged 50 to 60 who received an inactivated influenza vaccine.

This clonotype was counted a few times. V usage is TRBV29-1 and J usage is TRBJ2-1; tentative D call: TRBD2 (6 bases). V dropped 7 bases and J dropped 2 bases, with 24 bases sitting between them. Germline assignment: CDR1 SQVTM and CDR2 ANQGSEA. CDR3 size: 17 residues. The CDR3 protein is CSAALVGPRGTYNEQFF. CDR3 bases: TGCAGCGCGGCCCTTGTGGGGCCTCGGGGGACCTACAATGAGCAGTTCTTC.

This chain joins TRBV7-8 and TRBJ1-1; TRBD1 matches at 9 bases. Looked up from germline, CDR1 is SGHVS and CDR2 is FQNEAQ. The CDR3 has 14 residues. The V gene end was trimmed by 0 bases and the J gene end by 7 bases; junction bases not matched to a gene: 3. The CDR3 region has the DNA TGTGCCAGCAGCTTAGCGTCGGACAGGGGTGAAGCTTTCTTT. Amino acid sequence: CASSLASDRGEAFF.

In its sample, this clonotype was seen a few times. This rearrangement joins TRBV4-1 to TRBJ2-1, with a tentative D call TRBD2 (5 bases). CDR3 size: 15 residues. The germline V gene has CDR1 MGHRA and CDR2 YSYEKL. Trimming took off 1 base at V and 7 bases at J, with 14 bases between the two ends. CDR3 residues: CASSQGGFRLNEQFF. For the CDR3, the DNA is TGCGCCAGCAGCCAAGGAGGGTTCCGCCTTAATGAGCAGTTCTTC.

The chain combines TRBV20-1 with TRBJ1-1, with D uncertain. Between the trimmed V and J ends, which lost 3 bases and 4 bases, there was a span of 15 bases. This CDR3 region has 14 residues. From germline, CDR1 is DFQATT and CDR2 SNEGSKA (reference sequence). The CDR3 DNA sequence: TGCAGTGCTAGTAAGGGAGAGTTGGGCACTGAAGCTTTCTTT. Translating gives CSASKGELGTEAFF.

This clonotype has a handful of counts. The chain couples TRBV6-1 to TRBJ2-7; 7 nucleotides agree with TRBD2. The CDR3 runs to 15 residues. Trimming at V came to 2 bases and at J to 7 bases, leaving 11 bases not matched to a gene. Germline-derived CDR1 and CDR2 are MNHNS and SASEGT. CDR3 nucleotide sequence: TGTGCCAGCAGTGAACGGGGGGATTGGTTGGGTGAGCAGTACTTC. It yields the protein CASSERGDWLGEQYF.

In its sample, this clonotype was seen a few times. The chain joins TRBV6-1 to TRBJ1-2, with D unresolved. This CDR3 is 12 amino acids long. V lost 11 bases to trimming and J lost 4 bases, with 14 bases between them. In germline, CDR1 is MNHNS, CDR2 SASEGT. CDR3 in DNA: TGTGCCCTGAGGGCACGGACCTATGGCTACACCTTC. It translates to CALRARTYGYTF.

V usage is TRBV5-1 and J usage is TRBJ2-1, with 9 bases matching TRBD2. Germline V gives CDR1 SGHRS, CDR2 YFSETQ. Trimming at V came to 4 bases and at J to 5 bases, leaving 7 bases not matched to a gene. The CDR3 runs 15 residues. DNA for the CDR3: TGCGCCAGCAGCCCGTGGGCTAGCGGGGACAATGAGCAGTTCTTC. Translation gives CASSPWASGDNEQFF.

This clonotype was seen more than once but under ten times. The chain couples TRBV15 to TRBJ2-4, with TRBD2 as a possible D gene (5 bases). Trimming took 8 bases from V and 2 from J, leaving 16 bases between them. The CDR3 runs to 15 residues. The germline V gene encodes CDR1 LNHNV and CDR2 YYDKDF (reference sequence). This CDR3 reads CATSGTPRTKNIQYF. The CDR3 bases are TGTGCCACCTCGGGAACCCCTCGGACCAAAAACATTCAGTACTTC.

This chain joins TRBV5-1 and TRBJ2-7; 7 nucleotides align to TRBD1. Germline loops: CDR1 SGHRS, CDR2 YFSETQ. After removal of 5 bases from V and 0 bases from J, the junction contained 11 bases not matched to a gene. CDR3 length equals 16 residues. CDR3 region: CASRLKGAQDSYEQYF. Here the CDR3 DNA reads TGCGCCAGCAGGTTAAAGGGGGCCCAGGACTCCTACGAGCAGTACTTC.

CDR3 DNA: TGTGCCAGCAACCCATGCTGGCGGCAAGAGACCCAGTACTTC. Translated, it gives CASNPCWRQETQYF. This chain connects TRBV9 to TRBJ2-5; no clear D. The V gene lost 6 bases and the J gene lost 2 bases, with 14 bases spanning the gap. The CDR3 covers 14 residues. CDR1 SGDLS and CDR2 YYNGEE come from the germline V gene.

The rearrangement joins TRBV3-1 to TRBJ1-5, with a tentative D call TRBD1 (6 bases). The CDR3 consists of 17 residues. V was trimmed by 1 base and J by 1 base, leaving 14 bases between them. CDR1 and CDR2 (germline): LGHDT, YNNKEL (reference sequence). The CDR3 nucleotides read TGTGCCAGCAGCCAAGGTAGGGGGGTGAGGAGCAATCAGCCCCAGCATTTT. Protein sequence: CASSQGRGVRSNQPQHF.

This CDR3 reads CASSMGLARANEQFF. The CDR3, as DNA: TGTGCCAGCAGCATGGGACTAGCGCGGGCGAATGAGCAGTTCTTC. The rearrangement joins TRBV13 to TRBJ2-1; 10 bases match TRBD2. The CDR3 is 15 amino acids. The V gene's germline CDR1 is PRHDT and CDR2 FYEKMQ (reference sequence). Trimming removed 5 bases from V and 7 bases from J; junction bases left unmatched: 8.

V gene TRBV5-1 combines with J gene TRBJ2-3; weak D call: TRBD2 (5 bases). Germline assignment: CDR1 SGHRS and CDR2 YFSETQ. The CDR3 runs 17 residues. Trimming took off 0 bases at V and 0 bases at J, with 14 bases between the two ends. In nucleotides, the CDR3 is TGCGCCAGCAGCTTGGAGGGAAGAGGGTCTAGCACAGATACGCAGTATTTT. Encoded protein: CASSLEGRGSSTDTQYF.